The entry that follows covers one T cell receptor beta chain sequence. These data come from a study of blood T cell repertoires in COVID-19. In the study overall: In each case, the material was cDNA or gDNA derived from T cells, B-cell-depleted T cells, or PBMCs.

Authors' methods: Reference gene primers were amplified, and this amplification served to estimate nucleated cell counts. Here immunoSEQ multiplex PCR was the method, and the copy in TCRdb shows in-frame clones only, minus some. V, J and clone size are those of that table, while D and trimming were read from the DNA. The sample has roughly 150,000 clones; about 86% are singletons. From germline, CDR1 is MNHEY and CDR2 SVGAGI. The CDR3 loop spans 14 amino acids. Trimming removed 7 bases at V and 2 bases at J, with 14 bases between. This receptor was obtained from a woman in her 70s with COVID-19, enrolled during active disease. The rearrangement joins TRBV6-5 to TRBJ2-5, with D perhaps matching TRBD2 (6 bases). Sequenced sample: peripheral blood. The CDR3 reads CASNRYAGQETQYF. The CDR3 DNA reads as TGTGCCAGCAATCGATATGCGGGGCAAGAGACCCAGTACTTC.